The T cell receptor beta chain under discussion was sequenced for a study of CD8 T cells in Susac syndrome. When the RNA was reverse transcribed, random hexamers were used with an input of roughly 0.5 to 1 ug. By means of immunoSEQ multiplex PCR, TCR beta CDR3 spanning 54 Vbeta and 13 Jbeta underwent amplification. TCRdb independently ran MiXCR on the immunoSEQ multiplex PCR reads; one entry per CDR3 protein. The sample has about 150,000 distinct CDR3 sequences; around 96% are singletons. Points from the study as a whole: The study's TCR sequencing and HLA analysis drew on a certain number of individuals. That number was acknowledged as relatively small.

This CDR3 has 14 amino acids. V lost 3 bases to trimming and J lost 4 bases, with 16 bases between them. Germline V gene sequence: CDR1 DFQATT, CDR2 SNEGSKA (reference sequence). Each multiple sclerosis control was a treatment-naive patient with relapsing-remitting disease that was either stable or active. The CD8+ and CD4+ T cells were isolated magnetically using a negative isolation approach, whereas the TEMRA cells were enriched by FACS. Remarks on this clonotype: The target antigen is unknown.

Specimen: CD4+ T cells from PBMCs. V and J are TRBV20-1 and TRBJ2-7; D is tentatively TRBD1 or TRBD2 (5 bases each). The receptor was derived from a human donor with multiple sclerosis. DNA for the CDR3: TGCAGTGCTAGGGGGACCGGGACCCGATACGAGCAGTACTTC. Amino acid sequence: CSARGTGTRYEQYF.